This entry describes one TCR beta chain. This clonotype was counted a few times. The target of this receptor is not known. Qualities for individual bases were not recorded, and no much larger clone is one base off. The time point label, as the study defines it: newly diagnosed GD, antithyroid drugs for less than 3 months. For both TCR sequencing and RNA sequencing, RNA was extracted from PBMCs in TRIzol. Graves' disease was diagnosed according to American Thyroid Association guidelines. The patients came from an endocrinology department in Xi'an, China. Each patient gave about 9.1 milliliters of peripheral blood, collected in an EDTA anticoagulant tube. Ficoll Paque Plus density gradient separation was used to isolate PBMCs, and no additional T cell sorting was done. An Agilent 2100 Bioanalyzer and agarose gel were used to check RNA quality, while a NanoDrop 2000 measured RNA concentration. Including cysteine and phenylalanine, the CDR3 has 15 amino acids. The DNA shown is the 45-base CDR3, in frame from base 1. Between the V and J ends, shortened by 6 bases and 1 base respectively, the junction contains 15 bases. The germline V gene provides CDR1 MNHNS and CDR2 SASEGT.

The sample belongs to a study of regulatory T cells in long-lasting Graves disease (dated by TCRdb to the early 2020s). Some background on the complete study: Patients with newly diagnosed Graves' disease had been on antithyroid drugs for under 3 months. A total of approximately 35 samples underwent TCR sequencing: about 13 from persistent and some 20 from newly diagnosed Graves' disease patients. The study was conducted in China and was registered as a clinical trial. Persistent Graves' disease patients were compared with newly diagnosed Graves' disease patients by peripheral blood TCR sequencing and RNA sequencing.

The paper's findings and limits, for the study overall: Compared with newly diagnosed patients, patients with persistent Graves' disease had lower TCR Shannon entropy and fewer highly expanded clones, which suggests clonal expansion. Preferential use of TRBV28, TRBJ1-2 and TRBJ2-5 was observed in persistent disease, whereas TRBV20-1 and TRBJ2-1 were favored in newly diagnosed disease. Sequencing and analysis were limited to the TCR beta chain. Persistent patients shared more public clonotypes among themselves (2,741) than newly diagnosed patients did (more than 850). The authors acknowledged the small sample size as a limitation that may reduce accuracy. The study examined only peripheral blood because the primary lesion, thyroid tissue, could not be accessed.

The library relied on multiplex PCR. For sequencing, an Illumina HiSeq 4000 was employed. TCR beta libraries were built with iRepertoire HTBI primers and Arm-PCR amplification of CDR3 regions. PCR products were gel purified before sequencing. As for the original processing: A total of fewer than 65 TRBV and some 15 TRBJ segments were identified across samples and were used for gene usage analysis of CDR3 amino acid clonotypes. COPE and FqMerger were used to merge filtered high-quality paired reads into contigs. Contigs were aligned with BLAST to IMGT TRBV, TRBD and TRBJ reference genes, and CDR3 was defined per IMGT. Clonotypes above 0.1% frequency were classified as highly expanded clones. Shannon entropy was used to measure repertoire diversity, and the Gini coefficient was used to measure V-J evenness. A clonotype was considered public if more than one individual shared it. Clones were called with MiXCR by TCRdb after fastp trimmed the public reads at Q25, and only in-frame beta chains were retained. Rows with one shared CDR3 protein collapse into an entry with the most common genes and DNA. It is TCRdb's table, rather than the study itself, that gives the V and J calls and clone size. This sample comprises roughly 520,000 distinct CDR3 sequences, 12% of them detected only once. Almost 9% of the sample is taken by the ten largest.

Another study also made use of these data, one on T cells in Graves' hyperthyroidism and ophthalmopathy. The second paper states: Stable Graves' hyperthyroidism was defined as no progression to ophthalmopathy during 18 months of follow-up. Hyperthyroidism patients were newly diagnosed, had a disease duration of under 2 months, and were aged 18 to 65 years. The study excluded patients with uncontrolled infections, other autoimmune diseases, pregnancy or lactation. Clinical symptoms, serum thyroxine and TRAb, thyroid ultrasound, and orbital computed tomography formed the basis for the diagnoses. For the first round of RT-PCR on the TCR CDR3, the HTBI primer set was used together with the Qiagen OneStep RT-PCR kit. Most expanded thyroid clonotypes (frequency above 0.001) were also detected in blood, suggesting blood repertoires may reflect thyroid immune responses. Ophthalmopathy was separated from stable hyperthyroidism by a 13 V-J signature model, with approximately 89% sensitivity and approximately 81% specificity obtained in cross-validation and 80%/75% obtained in testing. In validation, progression to ophthalmopathy was predicted by the model with around 71% sensitivity and 72% to 85% specificity, a median of around 6.5 months before onset. TCR V-J signatures able to tell the groups apart were searched for in a discovery cohort of 95 to 100 patients, of whom fewer than 45 had Graves' ophthalmopathy and about 60 had stable Graves' hyperthyroidism. Prospective prediction of ophthalmopathy was tested in an independent validation cohort of 18 to 20 hyperthyroidism patients and 17 patients who later progressed to ophthalmopathy. The approximately 95 discovery patients were divided at random into training and test sets in a 7:3 ratio. In addition, the study compared T-cell repertoires in thyroid tissue and in blood from roughly 6 Graves' hyperthyroidism patients. After sampling, hyperthyroidism patients received methimazole starting at 30 mg daily, and ophthalmopathy patients received high-dose intravenous methylprednisolone. The libraries were constructed in a second round of multiplex PCR and then size-selected and purified. Sequencing of the libraries was done on an Illumina HiSeq2000 using paired-end 100 bp reads. SOAPnuke was used to process the raw data, with reads discarded if the reads contained adapters or uncalled bases, had a mean Phred below 15, or lacked an exact constant-primer or identifier match. High-quality paired reads were merged with COPE v1.2.5, and unique nucleotide sequences were defined as clonotypes. MiTCR v1.1 was used to align clonotypes to the IMGT TRBV, TRBD and TRBJ reference segments. Analysis was restricted to V-J combinations with a frequency above 0.0001, which covered just over 98% of repertoires. The TCS score was defined as F50 (clonal expansion) divided by E x V (chaos), with BLOSUM62-based TCRdist calculated between CDR3 peptides within each V-J. Welch's t-statistics and random forest reduced roughly 540 V-J features to about 13, which were used in a naive Bayes classifier (R e1071). No statistical method was used to fix the sample size in advance, and group allocation was not hidden from the investigators. The paper reports TCR Vbeta CDR3 sequencing of some 140 peripheral blood samples: 43 ophthalmopathy, 70 to 85 hyperthyroidism and approximately 17 progressor patients.

This sequence uses TRBV6-1 and TRBJ1-1; no D gene can be assigned with confidence. The sample in question was peripheral blood mononuclear cells (PBMCs), obtained at new diagnosis, from a patient treated with antithyroid drugs. This sequence originates from a woman between 25 and 40 years old with Graves disease. Donor details come from another sample of the same person, matched by shared clones. The encoded CDR3 is CASSLNERSNTEAFF. The DNA reads TGTGCCAGCAGCCTTAACGAGAGATCGAACACTGAAGCTTTCTTT.